The present entry profiles one TCR beta chain with its context. The sample belongs to a study of shared clonotypes between healthy human individuals. Generated by immunoSEQ multiplex PCR, the TCRdb table keeps only in-frame clones and is missing some. The sample has around 2,000,000 clones; roughly 96% are singletons. Per germline, CDR1 MNHEY and CDR2 SMNVEV (reference sequence). The length of the CDR3 is 14 residues. V lost 4 bases to trimming and J lost 5 bases; unmatched junction nucleotides: 7. Free of recent acute infections or vaccinations, the donors were healthy HIV-negative adults. This receptor was identified in a man aged 18-30 years in good health. The V gene is TRBV27, the J gene TRBJ2-5, with 7 bases identical to TRBD1. The sample was naive CD4+ T cells sorted from blood. Subset given: CD45RA+ positively selected. CDR3 coding DNA: TGTGCCAGCAGTTCACCGGGACAGACGGAGACCCAGTACTTC. Protein: CASSSPGQTETQYF.